One and the same sample provided the 28 T cell receptor beta chains below, sequenced in a study of regulatory T cells in long-lasting Graves disease. Time point: newly diagnosed GD, antithyroid drugs for less than 3 months. RNA extracted from PBMCs served as the sequencing template. Assembly of TCR beta libraries relied on iRepertoire HTBI primers together with Arm-PCR of CDR3 regions. TCRdb passed the multiplex PCR reads through MiXCR, listing each CDR3 protein once. Altogether 350,000 to 550,000 distinct CDR3 sequences are present, over 15% being singletons, with the ten largest covering less than 30%. These same records also appear under a second study, on T cells in Graves' hyperthyroidism and ophthalmopathy.

The specimen comprised peripheral blood mononuclear cells (PBMCs), sampled at new diagnosis, from a patient treated with antithyroid drugs. Every receptor here comes from a woman between 18 and 29 years old with Graves disease.

The rearrangement uses TRBV5-1 and TRBJ2-5; D is possibly TRBD2 (5 bases). V was clipped by 1 base and J by 2 bases, with 12 bases between them. This CDR3 region has 15 residues. Germline V gene lookup returns CDR1 SGHRS and CDR2 YFSETQ. The CDR3 nucleotides read TGCGCCAGCAGCTTGTACGGGGATTCTCAAGAGACCCAGTACTTC. Protein sequence: CASSLYGDSQETQYF.

This clonotype was picked up many times. The V call is TRBV7-2, the J call TRBJ1-6, with D unresolved. Trimming took off 2 bases at V and 7 bases at J, with 9 bases between the two ends. This CDR3 contains 14 residues. The germline gives CDR1 SGHTA, CDR2 FQGNSA. This CDR3 is CASSLRAGNSPLHF. The CDR3 region has the DNA TGTGCCAGCAGCTTAAGAGCAGGAAATTCACCCCTCCACTTT.

The chain joins TRBV12-3 or TRBV12-4 to TRBJ2-2, with D hard to call. Trimming took 5 bases from V and 0 from J, leaving 7 bases between them. The CDR3 totals 14 residues. This chain's CDR3 is CASSPAPNTGELFF. The CDR3 DNA follows: TGTGCCAGCAGTCCCGCCCCGAACACCGGGGAGCTGTTTTTT.

In its sample, this clonotype was seen a few times. V and J are TRBV20-1 and TRBJ2-3, with a tentative D call TRBD2 (6 bases). The CDR3 is 12 amino acids. Per the germline V gene, CDR1 is DFQATT and CDR2 is SNEGSKA (reference sequence). Trimming took off 5 bases at V and 5 bases at J, with 11 bases between the two ends. The CDR3 here is CSAADGGDTQYF. The CDR3 DNA sequence: TGCAGTGCTGCCGACGGGGGAGATACGCAGTATTTT.

The table lists this clonotype with a few counts. This sequence joins TRBV5-1 and TRBJ2-1, with D possibly TRBD1 on 5 matching bases. Germline assignment: CDR1 SGHRS and CDR2 YFSETQ. Deletions cut 3 bases from V and 8 bases from J, with 15 bases between. The CDR3 is 14 residues long. The CDR3 is CASSYIRGADEQFF. For the CDR3, the DNA is TGCGCCAGCAGCTACATAAGGGGTGCGGATGAGCAGTTCTTC.

This clonotype was picked up many times. The chain employs TRBV5-1 and TRBJ2-1; 11 positions agree with TRBD2. CDR3 size: 17 residues. CDR1 SGHRS and CDR2 YFSETQ come from the germline V gene. V was pared by 4 bases and J by 2 bases, with 8 bases of the junction left unmatched. The DNA for the CDR3 is TGCGCCAGCAGCCAGCCTTTAGCGGGAGGGACCTACAATGAGCAGTTCTTC. Its translation: CASSQPLAGGTYNEQFF. Full variable domain (rest looked up from reference TRBV5-1 and TRBJ2-1): KAGVTQTPRYLIKTRGQQVTLSCSPISGHRSVSWYQQTPGQGLQFLFEYFSETQRNKGNFPGRFSGRQFSNSRSEMNVSTLELGDSALYLCASSQPLAGGTYNEQFFGPGTRLTVL.

This clonotype appeared a few times. The chain joins TRBV12-3 or TRBV12-4 to TRBJ2-1, with 7 bases matching TRBD2. The CDR3 spans 20 residues. Trimming cost V 4 bases and J 4 bases; bases outside gene matches: 22. The CDR3 here is CASSSRTQGVSGKAYNEQFF. CDR3 coding DNA: TGTGCCAGCAGTTCCCGCACCCAGGGTGTCAGCGGGAAGGCATACAATGAGCAGTTCTTC.

This clonotype was recorded a few times. The gene calls are TRBV3-1 and TRBJ1-3, with TRBD1 identical over 8 bases. V was pared by 0 bases and J by 2 bases, with 12 bases of the junction left unmatched. The CDR3 totals 19 residues. The V gene's germline CDR1 is LGHDT and CDR2 YNNKEL (reference sequence). The CDR3: CASSQDTPTGVLTGNTIYF. CDR3 DNA sequence: TGTGCCAGCAGCCAAGATACCCCGACAGGGGTATTGACTGGAAACACCATATATTTT.

A few counts support this clonotype. The chain carries TRBV12-3 or TRBV12-4 and TRBJ2-4; 9 bases map to TRBD1. The CDR3 runs 20 residues. The trim removed 6 bases at V and 3 bases at J, leaving 21 bases unmatched. The CDR3 here is CASSHRRGLETGGIKNIQYF. CDR3 DNA sequence: TGTGCCAGCAGCCATAGGAGGGGTCTAGAGACAGGGGGTATCAAAAACATTCAGTACTTC.

There are many counts of this clonotype. The V call is TRBV5-1, the J call TRBJ2-5, with a weak D call TRBD1 (7 bases). The CDR3 runs to 19 residues. The germline CDR1 and CDR2 sequences are SGHRS and YFSETQ. With 3 bases removed from V and 1 base from J, the gap between germline ends came to 25 bases. CDR3 sequence (DNA): TGCGCCAGCAGCTCTCCCAGGGACAGAGGGAGGAGGGCCCAAGAGACCCAGTACTTC. Translated: CASSSPRDRGRRAQETQYF.

The chain recombines TRBV29-1 with TRBJ1-1; 7 positions agree with TRBD1. The CDR3 runs 13 residues. V was clipped by 6 bases and J by 0 bases; unmatched bases: 4. Germline V CDR1 and CDR2: SQVTM, ANQGSEA. The CDR3 nucleotides read TGCAGCGTACAGGGGCGCATGAACACTGAAGCTTTCTTT. It yields the protein CSVQGRMNTEAFF.

This clonotype was seen more than once but under ten times. CDR3 nucleotides: TGCGCCAGCAGCCAAGATGGTACAGGGACTAATGAAAAACTGTTTTTT. As protein: CASSQDGTGTNEKLFF. The V gene is TRBV4-1, the J gene TRBJ1-4; TRBD1 might be the D (6 bases). The CDR3 is 16 residues long. Trimming took off 0 bases at V and 2 bases at J, with 10 bases between the two ends. Germline V CDR1 and CDR2: MGHRA, YSYEKL.

The chain carries TRBV7-9 and TRBJ2-3, with 9 bases that match TRBD2. The CDR3 is 14 amino acids. The trim removed 5 bases at V and 5 bases at J, leaving 5 bases unmatched. From germline, CDR1 is SEHNR and CDR2 FQNEAQ (reference sequence). The CDR3 sequence: CASSRIAGVDTQYF. The CDR3 coding sequence is TGTGCCAGCAGCCGAATAGCGGGAGTAGATACGCAGTATTTT.

Notes on this clonotype: A far larger clone is one base from this, pointing to a likely read error. The chain couples TRBV3-1 to TRBJ2-7; D unclear. The CDR3 length is 14 residues. Germline V gene data show CDR1 as LGHDT and CDR2 as YNNKEL (reference sequence). The CDR3 nucleotides are TGTGCCAGCAGCCCCGTACCCGGATCGGACGAGCAGGACTTC. The encoded protein is CASSPVPGSDEQDF.

This clonotype came up many times. The rearrangement joins TRBV6-1 to TRBJ2-1; 7 nucleotides agree with TRBD1. V trimming: 6 bases; J trimming: 6 bases; junction bases outside the gene matches: 8. The V gene's germline CDR1 is MNHNS and CDR2 SASEGT. The CDR3 is made up of 14 amino acids. CDR3 nucleotides: TGTGCCAGCAGCCAGACAGGGTTGGGCAATGAGCAGTTCTTC. Its protein is CASSQTGLGNEQFF.

Many counts were recorded for this clonotype. J is TRBJ2-7 and V is TRBV30, with D uncertain. The CDR3 totals 12 residues. Trimming took off 1 base at V and 6 bases at J, with 10 bases between the two ends. Germline V gene data show CDR1 as GTSNPN and CDR2 as SVGIG (reference sequence). As DNA, the CDR3 is TGTGCCTGGAGTGCGGTAACAAGCGAGCAGTACTTC. It is translated as CAWSAVTSEQYF.

This clonotype has ten or more counts. This chain connects TRBV28 to TRBJ1-5, with D possibly matching TRBD1 (5 bases). This CDR3 contains 16 residues. Germline CDR1 is MDHEN and CDR2 is SYDVKM. Trimming pared 0 bases from V and 2 bases from J, leaving 11 bases between. CDR3 DNA sequence: TGTGCCAGCAGTTTATGGATGGGGCTTGGCAATCAGCCCCAGCATTTT. Its translation: CASSLWMGLGNQPQHF. Full variable domain (rest looked up from reference TRBV28 and TRBJ1-5): DVKVTQSSRYLVKRTGEKVFLECVQDMDHENMFWYRQDPGLGLRLIYFSYDVKMKEKGDIPEGYSVSREKKERFSLILESASTNQTSMYLCASSLWMGLGNQPQHFGDGTRLSIL.

This clonotype was seen at least ten times. This chain joins TRBV11-2 and TRBJ1-1, with D tentatively TRBD1 (6 bases). Trimming stripped 8 bases from V and 0 bases from J, with 16 bases between. CDR1 is SGHAT, CDR2 FQNNGV, per germline. This CDR3 contains 15 residues. This chain's CDR3 is CASRTLGGLNTEAFF. In DNA form, the CDR3 reads TGTGCCAGCCGGACCCTTGGGGGCTTGAACACTGAAGCTTTCTTT.

This chain uses TRBV7-2 with TRBJ2-3; no definite D call. The ends were cut back, 1 base at V and 4 bases at J, with 12 bases in the middle. The CDR3 is made up of 15 amino acids. Germline CDR1 reads SGHTA; CDR2 reads FQGNSA. The DNA for the CDR3 is TGTGCCAGCAGCTTAGTTGTCGGTGCCTCAGATACGCAGTATTTT. This sequence encodes CASSLVVGASDTQYF.

Relative to its sample, this clonotype is medium-sized. The chain is built from TRBV11-2 and TRBJ2-1, with 8 bases matching TRBD2. Germline V CDR1 and CDR2: SGHAT, FQNNGV. This CDR3 is built from 14 residues. Losses at the gene ends were 1 base for V and 6 bases for J; bases not matched to a gene: 2. This CDR3 reads CASSLGLARNEQFF. The CDR3, as DNA: TGTGCCAGCAGCTTAGGACTAGCGCGCAATGAGCAGTTCTTC.

As concerns this clonotype: A much bigger clone sits one base away, suggesting this may be a read error. J is TRBJ2-1 and V is TRBV4-3, with D perhaps matching TRBD1 or TRBD2 (5 bases each). Per the germline V gene, CDR1 is LGHNA and CDR2 is YSLEER. CDR3 length: 15 residues. The CDR3: CASGQGETDYNEQFF. The CDR3 region has the DNA TGTGCCAGCGGCCAAGGGGAGACTGATTACAATGAGCAGTTCTTC.

This clonotype was seen at least ten times. This chain links TRBV27 with TRBJ2-7; tentative D call: TRBD1 (5 bases). Germline lookup yields CDR1 MNHEY and CDR2 SMNVEV (reference sequence). The length of the CDR3 is 15 residues. V was cut by 2 bases and J by 5 bases, with 16 bases left in between. Written as DNA, the CDR3 is TGTGCCAGCAGTTTAGCGCAGGGTCCCCTGGACGAGCAGTACTTC. This encodes CASSLAQGPLDEQYF.

This clonotype showed up many times. This rearrangement joins TRBV12-3 or TRBV12-4 to TRBJ1-4; D not resolved. CDR3 length: 13 residues. V was trimmed by 1 base and J by 5 bases, leaving 5 bases between them. CDR3 sequence (DNA): TGTGCCAGCAGTTTAGGCCGAAATGAAAAACTGTTTTTT. This gives the protein CASSLGRNEKLFF.

With regard to this clonotype: Just one base apart from a much larger clone, this may be a read error. The J gene is TRBJ2-7, the V gene TRBV30; TRBD2 matches 11 bases. The CDR3 extends over 12 amino acids. V trimming: 7 bases; J trimming: 3 bases; junction bases outside the gene matches: 2. The germline CDR1 and CDR2 sequences are GTSNPN and SVGIG (reference sequence). The CDR3 nucleotides read TGTGCCTCGACTAGCGGGAACTACGAGCAGTACTTC. Translating gives CASTSGNYEQYF.

This clonotype came up many times. V and J are TRBV20-1 and TRBJ1-2; D call uncertain. Germline assignment: CDR1 DFQATT and CDR2 SNEGSKA (reference sequence). This CDR3 comprises 12 residues. V was clipped by 4 bases and J by 5 bases, with 11 bases between them. The CDR3 loop reads CSATRDGYGYTF. DNA for the CDR3: TGCAGTGCTACCCGGGATGGTTATGGCTACACCTTC.

The V gene is TRBV4-2, the J gene TRBJ1-1, with D unclear. This CDR3 has 15 amino acids. The germline V and J ends were trimmed by 4 bases and 3 bases, with 15 bases remaining between them. Germline-derived CDR1 and CDR2 are LGHNA and YNFKEQ. The CDR3 DNA reads as TGTGCCAGCAGCCGCCGGGGAAGGGCGGACACTGAAGCTTTCTTT. Translating gives CASSRRGRADTEAFF.

This rearrangement joins TRBV5-6 to TRBJ2-7; a possible D gene is TRBD1 (5 bases). CDR1 is SGHDT and CDR2 is YYEEEE in the germline V gene. The CDR3 extends over 15 amino acids. The ends were cut back, 3 bases at V and 7 bases at J, with 20 bases in the middle. CDR3 region: CASSSEPDSAAEQYF. The CDR3, as DNA: TGTGCCAGCAGCTCCGAGCCAGACAGCGCGGCGGAGCAGTACTTC. The full variable domain, rest sourced from reference TRBV5-6 and TRBJ2-7, is DAGVTQSPTHLIKTRGQQVTLRCSPKSGHDTVSWYQQALGQGPQFIFQYYEEEERQRGNFPDRFSGHQFPNYSSELNVNALLLGDSALYLCASSSEPDSAAEQYFGPGTRLTVT.

CDR3 sequence (DNA): TGTGCCAGCACCCCCGGCCGAGCGGGAGCGGTAGATACGCAGTATTTT. Protein product: CASTPGRAGAVDTQYF. The rearrangement links TRBV25-1 to TRBJ2-3; 8 positions agree with TRBD2. The CDR3 is 16 residues long. Germline trimming cut 7 bases from V and 5 bases from J; bases unmatched to any gene: 14. Per the germline V gene, CDR1 is MGHDK and CDR2 is SYGVNS. Filled out from reference TRBV25-1 and TRBJ2-3, the complete variable domain reads EADIYQTPRYLVIGTGKKITLECSQTMGHDKMYWYQQDPGMELHLIHYSYGVNSTEKGDLSSESTVSRIRTEHFPLTLESARPSHTSQYLCASTPGRAGAVDTQYFGPGTRLTVL.